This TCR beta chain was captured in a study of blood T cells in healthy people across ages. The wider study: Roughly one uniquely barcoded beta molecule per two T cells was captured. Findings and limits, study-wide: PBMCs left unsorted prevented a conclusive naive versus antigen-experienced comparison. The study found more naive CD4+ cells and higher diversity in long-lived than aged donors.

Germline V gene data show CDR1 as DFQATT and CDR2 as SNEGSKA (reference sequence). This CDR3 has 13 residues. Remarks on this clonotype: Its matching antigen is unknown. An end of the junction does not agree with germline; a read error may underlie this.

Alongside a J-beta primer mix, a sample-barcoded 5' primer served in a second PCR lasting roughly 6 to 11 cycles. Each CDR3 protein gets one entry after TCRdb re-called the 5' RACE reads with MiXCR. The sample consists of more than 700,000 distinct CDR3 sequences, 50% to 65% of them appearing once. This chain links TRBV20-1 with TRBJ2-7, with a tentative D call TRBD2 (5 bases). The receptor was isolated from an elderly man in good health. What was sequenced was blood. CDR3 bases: TGCAGTGCTCCTTCCCGGGGAAGGGAGACCCAGTCCTTC. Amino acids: CSAPSRGRETQSF.